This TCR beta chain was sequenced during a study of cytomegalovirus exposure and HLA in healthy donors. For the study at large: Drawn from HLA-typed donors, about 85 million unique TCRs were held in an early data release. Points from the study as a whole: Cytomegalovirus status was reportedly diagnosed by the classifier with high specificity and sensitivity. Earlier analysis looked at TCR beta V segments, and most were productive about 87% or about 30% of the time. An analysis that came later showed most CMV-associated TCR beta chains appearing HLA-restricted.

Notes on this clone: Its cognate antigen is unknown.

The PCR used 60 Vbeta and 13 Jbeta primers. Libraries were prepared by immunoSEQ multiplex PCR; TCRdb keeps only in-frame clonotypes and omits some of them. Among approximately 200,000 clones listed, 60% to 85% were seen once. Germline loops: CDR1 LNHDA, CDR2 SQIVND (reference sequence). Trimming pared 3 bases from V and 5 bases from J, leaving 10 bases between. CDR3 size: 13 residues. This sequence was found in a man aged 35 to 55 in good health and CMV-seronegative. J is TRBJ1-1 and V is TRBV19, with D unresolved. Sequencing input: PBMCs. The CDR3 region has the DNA TGTGCCAGTAGTATCAGGTGGCTAACTGAAGCTTTCTTT. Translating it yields CASSIRWLTEAFF.